The sequence of this TCR beta chain was determined in a study of T cell clonality in common variable immunodeficiency. Control and CVID samples contributed equal amounts of genomic DNA. Sequencing was performed with immunoSEQ multiplex PCR; in TCRdb, only in-frame clones are kept and a portion is missing. In total the sample includes some 39,000 clones, none of them seen once. This clone has more than one count but fewer than ten. Its antigen is as yet unknown. The observed sequence ends 3 residues before the CDR3 terminus, with the missing tail filled in from the germline J gene. Findings of the study overall: Fewer TCRbeta clones were shared among CVID subjects than controls. Common variable immunodeficiency TCR beta sequences reportedly had fewer deletions and N-nucleotide insertions.

CDR3 size: 14 residues. The J segment lost 6 bases and the V segment lost 3 bases, leaving 9 bases of the junction unmatched. Germline V gives CDR1 DFQATT, CDR2 SNEGSKA (reference sequence). V and J are TRBV20-1 and TRBJ2-7; 9 positions match TRBD2. Sequenced input: peripheral blood mononuclear cells. The sequence derives from a person aged 18 to 70 in good health. CDR3 bases read: TGCAGTGCTAGGCCGGGACTAGCAAAATCCGAG. As protein: CSARPGLAKSE. The full CDR3 is CSARPGLAKSEQYF.